This T cell receptor (beta chain) originates from a study of T cell responses to AZD1222 COVID-19 vaccine. CDR1 SEHNR and CDR2 FQNEAQ come from the germline V gene (reference sequence). The CDR3 length is 17 residues. V was shortened by 1 base and J by 0 bases, with 13 bases between the two germline ends. The table came from immunoSEQ multiplex PCR; TCRdb's copy has only in-frame clones and leaves some out. Of 110,000 or so clones in the sample, around 89% were seen once. This chain connects TRBV7-9 to TRBJ1-5, with D uncertain. The TCR was taken from an adult who received the AZD1222 COVID-19 vaccine. The sequencing here drew on peripheral blood, taken 28 days after the second AZD1222 dose. In DNA, the CDR3 is TGTGCCAGCAGCTTAGGAGGCAGCCAATATAGCAATCAGCCCCAGCATTTT. It specifies CASSLGGSQYSNQPQHF.